These 8 T cell receptor beta chains came from one sample sequenced in a study of response to subunit inactivated influenza vaccine. In TCRdb, the RT-PCR reads were re-called with MiXCR into one record per CDR3 protein. This sample has 710,000 or so distinct CDR3 sequences, with roughly 14% found just once. The sequencing used PBMCs from blood, collected roughly 12 days after vaccination. The receptors here all came from a man aged 45 to 65 who received an inactivated influenza vaccine.

This clonotype was seen many times. This chain links TRBV7-3 with TRBJ2-7, with D hard to call. Germline CDR1 and CDR2: SGHTA and FQGTGA. CDR3 length equals 13 residues. V was cut by 5 bases and J by 2 bases, with 10 bases left in between. CDR3 amino acids: CASSPTRTYEQYF. The CDR3 DNA reads as TGTGCCAGCAGCCCCACCAGGACCTACGAGCAGTACTTC.

This clonotype was seen more than once but under ten times. The V and J genes are TRBV12-3 or TRBV12-4 and TRBJ2-7; tentatively, D is TRBD2 (6 bases). V was cut by 0 bases and J by 5 bases, with 17 bases left in between. The CDR3 consists of 16 residues. The CDR3 DNA sequence: TGTGCCAGCAGTTTAGCGCTGGGCGGGGCCCCCCACGAGCAGTACTTC. Translating gives CASSLALGGAPHEQYF.

This chain links TRBV18 with TRBJ2-1, with TRBD1 matching 7 bases. After removal of 3 bases from V and 2 bases from J, the junction contained 10 bases not matched to a gene. Germline V gene data show CDR1 as KGHSH and CDR2 as LQKENI. This CDR3 comprises 17 residues. DNA for the CDR3: TGTGCCAGCTCACCGAAGCCTGGACAGGTAACCTACAATGAGCAGTTCTTC. Amino acids: CASSPKPGQVTYNEQFF.

This clonotype was detected many times. This chain uses TRBV18 with TRBJ1-3; D ambiguous. The germline V and J ends were trimmed by 6 bases and 0 bases, with 9 bases remaining between them. Germline V gives CDR1 KGHSH, CDR2 LQKENI. This CDR3 contains 14 residues. CDR3 in amino acids: CASSDGISGNTIYF. The CDR3 DNA reads as TGTGCCAGCTCTGACGGAATCTCTGGAAACACCATATATTTT.

In DNA form, the CDR3 reads TGCAGTGCTAGAGAGTCCGGGACAGGGGGTTACGAGCAGTACTTC. This gives the protein CSARESGTGGYEQYF. This chain connects TRBV20-1 to TRBJ2-7, with 11 bases matching TRBD1. V was clipped by 0 bases and J by 4 bases; unmatched bases: 5. Germline CDR1 and CDR2: DFQATT and SNEGSKA (reference sequence). There are 15 residues in the CDR3.

The genes are TRBV7-9 and TRBJ2-3, with D tentatively TRBD1 (6 bases). The CDR3 extends over 14 amino acids. Deletions cut 6 bases from V and 0 bases from J, with 10 bases between. Germline V lookup: CDR1 SEHNR, CDR2 FQNEAQ (reference sequence). The CDR3 DNA reads as TGTGCCAGCAGGCTACAGGGAAGCACAGATACGCAGTATTTT. Translating gives CASRLQGSTDTQYF.

The rearrangement joins TRBV28 to TRBJ2-7; 9 bases align to TRBD2. The germline V gene has CDR1 MDHEN and CDR2 SYDVKM. The CDR3 contains 14 residues. V gave up 8 bases and J gave up 4 bases; unmatched junction bases: 9. The CDR3 protein is CASLAGGSQYEQYF. CDR3 DNA sequence: TGTGCCAGCCTGGCGGGGGGGTCCCAGTACGAGCAGTACTTC. Full variable domain (outside the CDR3, taken from reference TRBV28 and TRBJ2-7): DVKVTQSSRYLVKRTGEKVFLECVQDMDHENMFWYRQDPGLGLRLIYFSYDVKMKEKGDIPEGYSVSREKKERFSLILESASTNQTSMYLCASLAGGSQYEQYFGPGTRLTVT.

The table lists this clonotype with a few counts. The CDR3 bases are TGCGCCAGCAGCTCGGATCCGACCCGAGGGGATACGCAGTATTTT. Its protein product is CASSSDPTRGDTQYF. V gene TRBV5-1 combines with J gene TRBJ2-3; possible D gene TRBD2, 5 bases. The CDR3 spans 15 residues. V shed 3 bases and J shed 6 bases, with 17 bases lying between them. Germline-derived CDR1 and CDR2 are SGHRS and YFSETQ.